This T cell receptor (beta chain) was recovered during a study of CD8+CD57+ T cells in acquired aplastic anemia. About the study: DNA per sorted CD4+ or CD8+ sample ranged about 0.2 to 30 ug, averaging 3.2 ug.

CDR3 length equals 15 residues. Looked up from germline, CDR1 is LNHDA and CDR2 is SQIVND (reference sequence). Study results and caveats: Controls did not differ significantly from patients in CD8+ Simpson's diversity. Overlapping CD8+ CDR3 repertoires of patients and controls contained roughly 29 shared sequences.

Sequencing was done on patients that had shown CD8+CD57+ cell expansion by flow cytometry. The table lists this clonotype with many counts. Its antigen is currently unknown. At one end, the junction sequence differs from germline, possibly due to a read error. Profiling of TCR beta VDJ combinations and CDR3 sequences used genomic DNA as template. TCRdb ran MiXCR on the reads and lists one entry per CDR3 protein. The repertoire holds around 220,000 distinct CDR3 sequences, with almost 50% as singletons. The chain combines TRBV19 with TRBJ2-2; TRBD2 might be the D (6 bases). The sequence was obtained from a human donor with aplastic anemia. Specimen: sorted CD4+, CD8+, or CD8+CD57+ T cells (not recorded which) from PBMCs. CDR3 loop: CTSSMGGANTGELFF. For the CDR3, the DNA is TGTACCAGTAGTATGGGGGGAGCGAACACCGGGGAGCTGTTTTTT.